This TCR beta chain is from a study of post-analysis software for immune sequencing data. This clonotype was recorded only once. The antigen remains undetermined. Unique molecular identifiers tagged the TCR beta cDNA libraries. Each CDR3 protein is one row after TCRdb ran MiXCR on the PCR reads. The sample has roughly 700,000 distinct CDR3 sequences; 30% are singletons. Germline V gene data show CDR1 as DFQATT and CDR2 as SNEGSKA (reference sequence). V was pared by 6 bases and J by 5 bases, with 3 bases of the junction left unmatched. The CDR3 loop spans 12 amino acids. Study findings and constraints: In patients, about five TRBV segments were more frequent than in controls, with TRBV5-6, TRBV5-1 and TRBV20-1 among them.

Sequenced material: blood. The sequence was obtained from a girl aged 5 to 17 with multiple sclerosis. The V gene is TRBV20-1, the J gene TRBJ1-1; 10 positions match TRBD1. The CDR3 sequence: CSAGTGETEAFF. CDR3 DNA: TGCAGTGCGGGGACAGGGGAGACTGAAGCTTTCTTT.